This T cell receptor (beta chain) was captured by sequencing in a study of CD4 T cells in relation to SARS-CoV-2 and coronaviruses. Study-wide context: Shared crossreactive spike epitopes were mapped to their HLA restriction.

To note about this clone: Antigen unknown.

CDR3 length equals 12 residues. In germline, CDR1 is MNHEY, CDR2 SMNVEV (reference sequence). Deletions cut 8 bases from V and 8 bases from J, with 15 bases between. Produced via immunoSEQ multiplex PCR; TCRdb's table is partial and in-frame only. The table includes tens of thousands of clones, 75% to 85% detected once. Unexposed donor CD4+ T cells date from about 2011-2019, before the COVID-19 pandemic. CD4+ T cells were isolated from the cells after roughly 11 days of culture. The V gene is TRBV27, the J gene TRBJ1-2; a possible D gene is TRBD1 (5 bases). Sequencing input: CD4+ T cells from PBMCs, cultured in vitro. This TCR derives from a human donor in good health. This chain's CDR3 is CASVGWRGGYTF. As DNA, the CDR3 is TGTGCCAGCGTAGGGTGGAGGGGAGGCTACACCTTC.